These 16 T cell receptor beta chains were sequenced from one sample in a study of shared clonotypes between healthy human individuals. CD45RO negativity and positive selection for CCR7 defined naive CD8 cells, a population that excluded terminally differentiated effector memory CD45RA+ cells. The repertoire was sequenced with immunoSEQ multiplex PCR; TCRdb's copy has only in-frame clones and lacks some. Of roughly 2.1 million clones detected, approximately 94% appear once; the ten largest clones hold around 1.7%. Material for sequencing was naive CD8+ T cells from PBMCs. The receptors come from a man aged 18-30 years in good health. Some clones in this sample may be carry-over from other donors' samples.

The chain is built from TRBV14 and TRBJ2-3; 12 bases line up with TRBD2. There are 16 residues in the CDR3. The J segment lost 5 bases and the V segment lost 6 bases, leaving 9 bases of the junction unmatched. CDR1 and CDR2 (germline): SGHDN, FVKESK. CDR3 in DNA: TGTGCCAGCAGTCCCGGACTAGCGGGAATTCAAGATACGCAGTATTTT. Encoded protein: CASSPGLAGIQDTQYF.

The V call is TRBV9, the J call TRBJ2-1, with 10 bases that match TRBD2. Per the germline V gene, CDR1 is SGDLS and CDR2 is YYNGEE. This CDR3 comprises 15 residues. The V and J ends lost 0 bases and 7 bases, in that order; junction bases with no gene match: 4. CDR3 sequence: CASSVAGTSENEQFF. The DNA for the CDR3 is TGTGCCAGCAGCGTAGCGGGGACTAGCGAGAATGAGCAGTTCTTC. The variable domain in full, completed from reference TRBV9 and TRBJ2-1, reads DSGVTQTPKHLITATGQRVTLRCSPRSGDLSVYWYQQSLDQGLQFLIQYYNGEERAKGNILERFSAQQFPDLHSELNLSSLELGDSALYFCASSVAGTSENEQFFGPGTRLTVL.

The rearrangement links TRBV9 to TRBJ2-1; D gene uncertain. CDR1 and CDR2 from the germline V gene are SGDLS and YYNGEE. Trimming shortened V by 7 bases and J by 5 bases, and 16 bases separated the two germline ends. The CDR3 contains 14 residues. This chain's CDR3 is CASGNGISNNEQFF. In DNA, the CDR3 is TGTGCCAGCGGGAATGGGATCAGTAACAATGAGCAGTTCTTC.

The gene calls are TRBV11-2 and TRBJ2-3, with 7 bases aligning to TRBD2. This CDR3 is 17 amino acids long. V shed 5 bases, J shed 3 bases, and the junction held 14 bases outside the gene matches. The V gene's germline CDR1 is SGHAT and CDR2 FQNNGV. CDR3 DNA: TGTGCCAGCAGCCTCCTGGGGCGGGAGCATTGGACAGATACGCAGTATTTT. Translating gives CASSLLGREHWTDTQYF.

This rearrangement joins TRBV4-1 to TRBJ2-7; D is tentatively TRBD1 or TRBD2 (6 bases each). The germline gives CDR1 MGHRA, CDR2 YSYEKL. The CDR3 loop spans 17 amino acids. The V and J ends lost 2 bases and 6 bases respectively, with 23 bases between them. The CDR3, as DNA: TGCGCCAGCAGCCAAAGGGGGTCGGTGGGGGGCCCCGGCGAGCAGTACTTC. Protein: CASSQRGSVGGPGEQYF.

To note about this clone: The sample has other DNA sequences that encode this CDR3 too. V and J are TRBV7-9 and TRBJ1-1; D unresolved. In germline, CDR1 is SEHNR, CDR2 FQNEAQ (reference sequence). The germline V and J ends were trimmed by 1 base and 0 bases, with 9 bases remaining between them. The CDR3 runs to 15 residues. This CDR3 is CASSLGTGMNTEAFF. CDR3 nucleotide sequence: TGTGCCAGCAGCTTAGGGACGGGCATGAACACTGAAGCTTTCTTT.

The chain combines TRBV11-3 with TRBJ1-1, with TRBD1 matching over 8 bases. The CDR3 consists of 15 residues. Germline V CDR1 and CDR2: SGHNT, YENEEA. With 5 bases clipped from V and 0 bases from J, the junction kept 5 bases outside the gene matches. CDR3 nucleotides: TGTGCCAGCAGCCCCCGACAGGGGCTGAACACTGAAGCTTTCTTT. Translating gives CASSPRQGLNTEAFF.

The chain recombines TRBV2 with TRBJ2-5; TRBD1 agrees at 8 bases. CDR1 is SNHLY, CDR2 FYNNEI, per germline. The CDR3 is 15 residues long. Trimming at V came to 7 bases and at J to 1 base, leaving 8 bases not matched to a gene. This chain's CDR3 is CASTKDRVLQETQYF. In DNA, the CDR3 is TGTGCCAGCACCAAGGACAGGGTACTCCAAGAGACCCAGTACTTC.

The J gene is TRBJ1-1, the V gene TRBV6-5; the D gene is possibly TRBD1 (5 bases). Trimming shortened V by 0 bases and J by 5 bases, and 13 bases separated the two germline ends. CDR1 is MNHEY and CDR2 is SVGAGI in the germline V gene. The CDR3 sequence is 15 residues long. The CDR3: CASSYSAGVGTEAFF. DNA for the CDR3: TGTGCCAGCAGTTACTCTGCGGGGGTTGGGACTGAAGCTTTCTTT.

This rearrangement joins TRBV4-2 to TRBJ1-2; D gene uncertain. CDR3 size: 14 residues. The germline CDR1 and CDR2 sequences are LGHNA and YNFKEQ. V lost 0 bases and J lost 6, with 11 bases in between. For the CDR3, the DNA is TGTGCCAGCAGCCAAGAGGTTGGGCAGCATGGCTACACCTTC. Protein sequence: CASSQEVGQHGYTF.

The V gene is TRBV13, the J gene TRBJ2-7; TRBD2 agrees at 11 bases. The germline V gene encodes CDR1 PRHDT and CDR2 FYEKMQ (reference sequence). The CDR3 extends over 15 amino acids. After removal of 5 bases from V and 5 bases from J, the junction contained 8 bases not matched to a gene. The CDR3 here is CASSPRVAGGNEQYF. The CDR3 DNA reads TGTGCCAGCAGCCCCCGGGTAGCGGGAGGGAACGAGCAGTACTTC.

This clone showed up just once. The chain has TRBV7-9 and TRBJ2-3, with no clear D. The CDR3 consists of 15 residues. Trimming stripped 2 bases from V and 2 bases from J, with 11 bases between. Germline V lookup: CDR1 SEHNR, CDR2 FQNEAQ (reference sequence). The DNA of the CDR3 is TGTGCCAGCAGCTTATCTGTAGGGTACACAGATACGCAGTATTTT. Translated: CASSLSVGYTDTQYF.

Of note for this clone: This CDR3 is also generated by other DNA sequences in the sample. The rearrangement joins TRBV7-9 to TRBJ2-7; 10 bases map to TRBD2. Losses at the gene ends were 4 bases for V and 1 base for J; bases not matched to a gene: 7. Germline CDR1 SEHNR, CDR2 FQNEAQ (reference sequence). The length of the CDR3 is 16 residues. The CDR3: CASSSPPSGSSYEQYF. The DNA of the CDR3 is TGTGCCAGCAGCTCACCACCTAGCGGGAGTTCCTACGAGCAGTACTTC.

This clone was seen just once. Other DNA sequences in this sample translate to the same CDR3. The chain is built from TRBV19 and TRBJ2-1; D gene uncertain. Germline CDR1 LNHDA, CDR2 SQIVND (reference sequence). The V end lost 3 bases, the J end lost 9 bases, and 9 bases lay between the germline ends. The CDR3 has 12 residues. CDR3 DNA: TGTGCCAGTAGTATTTTGGGTAGTGAGCAGTTCTTC. Translating it yields CASSILGSEQFF.

V usage is TRBV28 and J usage is TRBJ2-1; no reliable D call. The ends were cut back, 1 base at V and 0 bases at J, with 19 bases in the middle. CDR1 and CDR2 from the germline V gene are MDHEN and SYDVKM. The CDR3 totals 19 residues. The CDR3 loop is CASSLFPSRYGDSYNEQFF. The CDR3 DNA is TGTGCCAGCAGTTTATTCCCTTCCCGGTACGGCGACTCCTACAATGAGCAGTTCTTC.

This clone was counted a single time. This rearrangement joins TRBV28 to TRBJ1-3; D gene uncertain. V dropped 7 bases and J dropped 0 bases, with 13 bases sitting between them. The CDR3 consists of 15 residues. Germline CDR1 MDHEN, CDR2 SYDVKM. The CDR3 DNA reads TGTGCCAGCACCATGCGGATAAGCTCTGGAAACACCATATATTTT. Translated: CASTMRISSGNTIYF.